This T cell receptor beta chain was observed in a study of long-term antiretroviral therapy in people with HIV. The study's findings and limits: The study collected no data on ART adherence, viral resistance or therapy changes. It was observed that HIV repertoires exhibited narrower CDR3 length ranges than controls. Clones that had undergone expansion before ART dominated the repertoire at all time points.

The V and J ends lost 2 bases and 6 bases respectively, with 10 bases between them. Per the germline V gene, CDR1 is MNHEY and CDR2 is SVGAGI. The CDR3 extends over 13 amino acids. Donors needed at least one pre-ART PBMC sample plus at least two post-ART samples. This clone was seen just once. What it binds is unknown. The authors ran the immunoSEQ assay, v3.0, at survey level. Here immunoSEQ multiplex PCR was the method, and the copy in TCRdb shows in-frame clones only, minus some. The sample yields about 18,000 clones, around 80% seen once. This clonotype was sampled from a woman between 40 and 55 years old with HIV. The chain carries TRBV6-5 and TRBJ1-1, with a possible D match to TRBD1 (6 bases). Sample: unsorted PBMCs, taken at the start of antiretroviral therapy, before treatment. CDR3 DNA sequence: TGTGCCAGCAGTTACGGGGGGCGTGCTGAAGCTTTCTTT. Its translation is CASSYGGRAEAFF.